This is a list of T cell receptor beta chains from one sample in a study of shared clonotypes between healthy human individuals. Sequenced by immunoSEQ multiplex PCR; TCRdb stores in-frame clones only, minus some. The repertoire holds about 680,000 clones, 73% seen once, with around 2% in the top ten. The specimen sequenced was memory CD4+ T cells sorted from blood. The receptor source for this set is a woman in her twenties or thirties in good health. The CDR3 runs from the conserved cysteine through the conserved F or W. Each record gives: J gene, clone size, V gene, D gene, CDR3 DNA, CDR3 protein. The D gene is left open where the match is weak. Not every row has a clone size; where given, it reads once, few, many or a size class.

>TRBJ2-5|NA|TRBV2|TRBD1
TGTGCCAGCAGCGAACGGACAGGGAGAGAGACCCAGTACTTC
CASSERTGRETQYF
>TRBJ2-7|once|TRBV30|NA
TGTGCCTACGGGGTTAAGTCAGGGTTCGAGTACTTC
CAYGVKSGFEYF
>TRBJ2-7|NA|TRBV5-1|NA
TGCGCCAGCAGCTTGGGGGGGCGCGACGAGCAGTACTTC
CASSLGGRDEQYF
>TRBJ2-2|NA|TRBV27|NA
TGTGCCAGCAGTTTTTACAGGGCAAACACCGGGGAGCTGTTTTTT
CASSFYRANTGELFF
>TRBJ1-1|NA|TRBV5-1|TRBD1
TGCGCCAGCAGCTCGACCCTTACAGGGGGCACTGAAGCTTTCTTT
CASSSTLTGGTEAFF
>TRBJ2-1|NA|TRBV5-1|TRBD1
TGCGCCAGCAAGGGGGACAGGGATTTCTACAATGAGCAGTTCTTC
CASKGDRDFYNEQFF
>TRBJ1-1|NA|TRBV5-4|TRBD1
TGTGCCAGCAGGTCGGGACAGTCGAACACTGAAGCTTTCTTT
CASRSGQSNTEAFF
>TRBJ2-5|NA|TRBV5-1|NA
TGCGCCAGCAGCTACACCCGGGGGTTGGGGGAGACCCAGTACTTC
CASSYTRGLGETQYF
>TRBJ1-1|NA|TRBV29-1|NA
TGCAGCGTTGACGCGCGGAACACTGAAGCTTTCTTT
CSVDARNTEAFF
>TRBJ2-2|NA|TRBV5-1|NA
TGCGCCAGCAGCTTGCAATCAGGCGACACCGGGGAGCTGTTTTTT
CASSLQSGDTGELFF
>TRBJ2-1|many|TRBV9|TRBD2
TGTGCCAGCAACCCACTCGGGAGGGCCTACAATGAGCAGTTCTTC
CASNPLGRAYNEQFF
>TRBJ2-3|NA|TRBV7-2|NA
TGTGCCAGCAGCTTGGCAATCCGAGATACGCAGTATTTT
CASSLAIRDTQYF
>TRBJ1-1|NA|TRBV7-8|NA
TGTGCCAGCAGCCAACGTCCCGGGAGGGCCACTGAAGCTTTCTTT
CASSQRPGRATEAFF
>TRBJ2-3|NA|TRBV6-4|TRBD2
TGTGCCAGCAGTGATCGGGCGGGAGCCAGCACAGATACGCAGTATTTT
CASSDRAGASTDTQYF
>TRBJ2-1|once|TRBV28|NA
TGTGCCAGCAGTTTGGGATGGTTGAGCTCCTACAATGAGCAGTTCTTC
CASSLGWLSSYNEQFF
>TRBJ2-7|NA|TRBV6-1|NA
TGTGCCAGCAGCCCAACCGGAGACGCCGGGCAGTACTTC
CASSPTGDAGQYF
>TRBJ2-7|NA|TRBV28|TRBD1
TGTGCCACCCGGGACAGGTCCTACGAGCAGTACTTC
CATRDRSYEQYF
>TRBJ2-3|NA|TRBV5-1|TRBD2
TGCGCCAGCAGCGGGGGGACTAGCACCAATACGCAGTATTTT
CASSGGTSTNTQYF
>TRBJ2-3|NA|TRBV30|NA
TGTGCCTGGTGGGGTGGGTTGGGGTTGACAGATACGCAGTATTTT
CAWWGGLGLTDTQYF
>TRBJ2-1|NA|TRBV7-2|TRBD2
TGTGCCAGCAGTTCTAGTTTGACTAGCGGAACCCCCAGGGAGCAGTTCTTC
CASSSSLTSGTPREQFF
>TRBJ1-2|once|TRBV19|TRBD1
TGTGCCAGTAGTGTCACAGGGGGCGCCGGCTATGGCTACACCTTC
CASSVTGGAGYGYTF
>TRBJ2-1|NA|TRBV19|NA
TGTGCCAGTAGTATTCTGGACCGACAGTTCTTC
CASSILDRQFF
>TRBJ1-1|NA|TRBV13|NA
TGTGCCAGCAGCCTACAGGGATACACTGAAGCTTTCTTT
CASSLQGYTEAFF
>TRBJ2-7|NA|TRBV5-1|TRBD2
TGCGCCAGCAGCGATCGGACTAGCGGGGTCTACGAGCAGTACTTC
CASSDRTSGVYEQYF
>TRBJ2-7|once|TRBV27|TRBD2
TGTGCCAGCAGCCGGTGGAAGCGGGAGATGGACGAGCAGTACTTC
CASSRWKREMDEQYF
>TRBJ1-5|NA|TRBV5-6|NA
TGTGCCAGCAGCCTGTGGGCCGCCGGGGATAAGCCCCAGCATTTT
CASSLWAAGDKPQHF
>TRBJ2-1|NA|TRBV27|TRBD2
TGTGCCAGCAGACCTCCAGCGGGAGCAAATGAGCAGTTCTTC
CASRPPAGANEQFF
>TRBJ1-2|few|TRBV28|NA
TGTGCCAGCAGTTTCCGGGTCCCTCGCGGTGGCTACACCTTC
CASSFRVPRGGYTF
>TRBJ2-3|NA|TRBV2|TRBD1
TGTGCCAGCGGAGGCCCGGGACAGGGCTTTGCGGGAGTGGCAGATACGCAGTATTTT
CASGGPGQGFAGVADTQYF
>TRBJ1-1|NA|TRBV19|NA
TGTGCCAGTAGTATACAGACAGCGAACACTGAAGCTTTCTTT
CASSIQTANTEAFF
>TRBJ1-1|NA|TRBV6-6|NA
TGTGCCAGCAGTCAGGGGCGAGTCACTGAAGCTTTCTTT
CASSQGRVTEAFF